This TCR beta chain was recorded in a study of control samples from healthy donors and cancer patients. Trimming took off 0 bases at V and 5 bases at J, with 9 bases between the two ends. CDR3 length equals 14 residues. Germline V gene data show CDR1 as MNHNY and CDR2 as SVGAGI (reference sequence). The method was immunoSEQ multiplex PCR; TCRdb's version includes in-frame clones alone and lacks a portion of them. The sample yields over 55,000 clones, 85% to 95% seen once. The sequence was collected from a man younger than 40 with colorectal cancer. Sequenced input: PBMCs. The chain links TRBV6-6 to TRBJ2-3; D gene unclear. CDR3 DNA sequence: TGTGCCAGCAGTTACTCGCTTCGAGGAGATACGCAGTATTTT. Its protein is CASSYSLRGDTQYF.